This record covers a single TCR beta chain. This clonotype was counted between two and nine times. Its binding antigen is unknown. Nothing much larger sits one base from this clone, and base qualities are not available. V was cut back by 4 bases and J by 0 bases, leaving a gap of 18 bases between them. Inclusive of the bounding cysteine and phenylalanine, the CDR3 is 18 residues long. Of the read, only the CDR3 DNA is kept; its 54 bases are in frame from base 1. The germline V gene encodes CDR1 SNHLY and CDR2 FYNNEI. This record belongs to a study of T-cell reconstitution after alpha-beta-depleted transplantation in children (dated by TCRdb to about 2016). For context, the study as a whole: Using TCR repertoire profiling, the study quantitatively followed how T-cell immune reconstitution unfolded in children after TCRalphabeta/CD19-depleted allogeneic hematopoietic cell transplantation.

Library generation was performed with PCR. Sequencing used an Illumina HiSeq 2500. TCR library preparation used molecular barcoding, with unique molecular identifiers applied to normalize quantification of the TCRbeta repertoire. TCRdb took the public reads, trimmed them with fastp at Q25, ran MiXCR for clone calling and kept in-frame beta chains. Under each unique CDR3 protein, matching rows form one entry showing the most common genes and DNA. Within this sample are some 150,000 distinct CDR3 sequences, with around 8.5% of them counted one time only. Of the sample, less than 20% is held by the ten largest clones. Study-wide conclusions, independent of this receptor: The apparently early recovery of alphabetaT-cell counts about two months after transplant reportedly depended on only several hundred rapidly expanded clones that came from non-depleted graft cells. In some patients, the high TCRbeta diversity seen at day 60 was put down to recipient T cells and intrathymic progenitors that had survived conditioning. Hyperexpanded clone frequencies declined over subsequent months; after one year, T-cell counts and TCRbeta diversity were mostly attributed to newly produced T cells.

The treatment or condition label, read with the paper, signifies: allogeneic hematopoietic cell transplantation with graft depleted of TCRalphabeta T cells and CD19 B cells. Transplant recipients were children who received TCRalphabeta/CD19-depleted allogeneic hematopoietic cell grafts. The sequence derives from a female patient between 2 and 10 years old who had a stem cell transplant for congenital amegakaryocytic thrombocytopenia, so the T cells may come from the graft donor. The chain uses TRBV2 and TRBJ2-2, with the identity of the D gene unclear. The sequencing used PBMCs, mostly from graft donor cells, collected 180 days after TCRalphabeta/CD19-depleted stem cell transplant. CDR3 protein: CASSVAVGFKSNTGELFF. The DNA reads TGTGCCAGCAGTGTCGCCGTAGGATTTAAGTCGAACACCGGGGAGCTGTTTTTT.